The clone carrying this TCR beta chain was detected many times. Unique molecular identifiers were used to barcode this TCRbeta library. TCRdb fed the PCR reads into MiXCR, producing one record per CDR3 protein. Seen here are hundreds of thousands of distinct CDR3 sequences, under 12% observed once, and the top ten hold around 4%. The record originates from a study of T-cell reconstitution after alpha-beta-depleted transplantation in children. Per germline, CDR1 MGHDK and CDR2 SYGVNS. The CDR3 has 16 residues. V gave up 2 bases and J gave up 5 bases; unmatched junction bases: 8. The sample here was PBMCs from the stem cell graft donor, taken from the stem cell graft. The V and J genes are TRBV25-1 and TRBJ2-1; 8 bases fit TRBD2. The sequence derives from a human donor who donated a stem cell graft to a child with acute myeloid leukemia. This chain's CDR3 is CASSELAGGMNNEQFF. For the CDR3, the DNA is TGTGCCAGCAGTGAACTAGCGGGCGGCATGAACAATGAGCAGTTCTTC.